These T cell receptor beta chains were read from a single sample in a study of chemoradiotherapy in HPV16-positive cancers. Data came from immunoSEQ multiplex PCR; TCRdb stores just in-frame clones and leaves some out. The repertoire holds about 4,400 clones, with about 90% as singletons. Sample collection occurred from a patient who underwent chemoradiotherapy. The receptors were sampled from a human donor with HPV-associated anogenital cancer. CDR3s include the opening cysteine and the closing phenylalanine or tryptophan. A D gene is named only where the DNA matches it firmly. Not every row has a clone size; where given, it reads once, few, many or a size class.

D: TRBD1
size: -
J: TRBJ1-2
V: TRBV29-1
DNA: TGCACAGCTGTCCGTACAGGGGGAGAGGGCTACACCTTC
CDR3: CTAVRTGGEGYTF

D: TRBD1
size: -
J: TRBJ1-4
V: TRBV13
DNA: TGTGCCAGCAGCCAGTATAACCCTGAACCGGGACAGGGTGGTGAAAAACTGTTTTTT
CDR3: CASSQYNPEPGQGGEKLFF

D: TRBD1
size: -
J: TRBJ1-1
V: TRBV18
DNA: TGTGCCAGCTCACCACTGGGGACAGGGGGAGGCACTGAAGCTTTCTTT
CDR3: CASSPLGTGGGTEAFF

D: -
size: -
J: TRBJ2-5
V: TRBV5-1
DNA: TGCGCCAGCAGCTTGGACGAGACCCAGTACTTC
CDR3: CASSLDETQYF

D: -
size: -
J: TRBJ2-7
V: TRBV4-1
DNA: TGCGCCAGCAGCCAACCAGGAGGGCGTGGGGAGCAGTACTTC
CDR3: CASSQPGGRGEQYF

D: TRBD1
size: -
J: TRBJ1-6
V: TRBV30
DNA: TGTGCCTGGAATCGACAGGGTAACGCACCCCTCCACTTT
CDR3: CAWNRQGNAPLHF

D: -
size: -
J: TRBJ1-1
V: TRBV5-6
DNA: TGTGCCAGCAGCTTGACCGGGACGGGTGAAGCTTTCTTT
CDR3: CASSLTGTGEAFF

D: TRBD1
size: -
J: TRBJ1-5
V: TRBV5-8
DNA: TGTGCCAGCAGCTTGATCCGGGACAGGGGAGTCCAGCCCCAGCATTTT
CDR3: CASSLIRDRGVQPQHF

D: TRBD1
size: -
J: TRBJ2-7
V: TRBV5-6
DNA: TGTGCCAGCAGCTTCACAGGGGCAAGGGCCTACGAGCAGTACTTC
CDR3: CASSFTGARAYEQYF

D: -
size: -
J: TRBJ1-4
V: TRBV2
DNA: TGTGCCAGCAGTGTCGGACAGAAGGAAAAACTGTTTTTT
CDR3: CASSVGQKEKLFF

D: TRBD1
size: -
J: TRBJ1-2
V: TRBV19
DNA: TGTGCCAGTAGTCCCTCTAGGACAGGGGTCAACTATGGCTACACCTTC
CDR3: CASSPSRTGVNYGYTF

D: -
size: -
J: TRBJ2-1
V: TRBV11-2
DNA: TGTGCCAGCAGCGCTGCGGATCCCTTTCACAATGAGCAGTTCTTC
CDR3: CASSAADPFHNEQFF

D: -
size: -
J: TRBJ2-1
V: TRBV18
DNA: TGTGCCAGCTCACCCTCCCGACAGAGCTCCTACAATGAGCAGTTCTTC
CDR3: CASSPSRQSSYNEQFF

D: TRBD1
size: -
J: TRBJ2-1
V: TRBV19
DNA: TGTGCCAGCCAGAGGGACAGCTACAATGAGCAGTTCTTC
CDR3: CASQRDSYNEQFF

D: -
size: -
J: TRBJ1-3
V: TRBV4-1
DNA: TGCGCCAGCAGCCTATCAGGTCCTGGAAACACCATATATTTT
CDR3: CASSLSGPGNTIYF

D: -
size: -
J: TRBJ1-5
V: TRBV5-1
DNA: TGCGCCAGCAGCTTGGAACCAGGCAATCAGCCCCAGCATTTT
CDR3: CASSLEPGNQPQHF

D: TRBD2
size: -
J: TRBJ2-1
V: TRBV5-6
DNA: TGTGCCAGCAGCCCCCCCGGGACTACTTATTTGGATGAGCAGTTCTTC
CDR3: CASSPPGTTYLDEQFF

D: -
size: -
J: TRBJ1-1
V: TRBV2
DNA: TGTGCCAGCAGTGAATACCAGGAAGCTTTCTTT
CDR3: CASSEYQEAFF

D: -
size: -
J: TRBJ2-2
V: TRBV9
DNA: TGTGCCAGCAGCATAAGCCAGAGTTCCACCGGGGAGCTGTTTTTT
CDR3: CASSISQSSTGELFF

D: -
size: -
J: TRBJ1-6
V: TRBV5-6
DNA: TGTGCCAGCAGCGAAAGACAGGTTCCAAATTCACCCCTCCACTTT
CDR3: CASSERQVPNSPLHF

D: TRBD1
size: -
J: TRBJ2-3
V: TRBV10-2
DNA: TGCGCCAGCAGAGCCGGGACAGGCACAGATACGCAGTATTTT
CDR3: CASRAGTGTDTQYF

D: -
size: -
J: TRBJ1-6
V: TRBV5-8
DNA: TGTGCCAGCAGCCCATTAGGTCCCCTCCACTTT
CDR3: CASSPLGPLHF

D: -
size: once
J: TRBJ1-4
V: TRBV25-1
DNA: TGTGCCAGCAGTGAATTCCAGGGGCAGGGGCGTGAAAAACTGTTTTTT
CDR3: CASSEFQGQGREKLFF

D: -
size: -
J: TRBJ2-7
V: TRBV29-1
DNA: TGCAGCGTTGAAGACCCGGGGTACTCCTACGAGCAGTACTTC
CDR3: CSVEDPGYSYEQYF

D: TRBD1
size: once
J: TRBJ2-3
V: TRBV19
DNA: TGTGCCAGTAGGCGGACAGGGGGCCCAGATACGCAGTATTTT
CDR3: CASRRTGGPDTQYF

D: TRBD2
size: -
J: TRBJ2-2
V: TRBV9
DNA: TGTGCCAGCAGCCCCAGCCTAGCGGGGGATACCTCGAACACCGGGGAGCTGTTTTTT
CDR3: CASSPSLAGDTSNTGELFF

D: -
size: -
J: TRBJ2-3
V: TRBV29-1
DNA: TGCAGCGTTGATTTGTTAGGACAGAGCACAGATACGCAGTATTTT
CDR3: CSVDLLGQSTDTQYF

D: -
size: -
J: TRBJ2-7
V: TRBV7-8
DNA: TGTGCCAGCAGCTTAGTGGGGGGTTCCTGGGGCGAGCAGTACTTC
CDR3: CASSLVGGSWGEQYF

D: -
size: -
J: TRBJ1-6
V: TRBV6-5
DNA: TGTGCCAGCAGTTACGACTTACCAGGGGATTCACCCCTCCACTTT
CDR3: CASSYDLPGDSPLHF

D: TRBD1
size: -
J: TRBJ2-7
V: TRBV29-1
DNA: TGCAGCGCACAACGGGACAGGGAGCCCTACGAGCAGTACTTC
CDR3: CSAQRDREPYEQYF

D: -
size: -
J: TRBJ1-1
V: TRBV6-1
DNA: TGTGCCAGCAGTGAAACGACAGTGCCTGGCACTGAAGCTTTCTTT
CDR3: CASSETTVPGTEAFF

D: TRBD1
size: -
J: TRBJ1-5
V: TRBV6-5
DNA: TGTGCCAGCAGCCCCACAGGGGGCCTCAATCAGCCCCAGCATTTT
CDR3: CASSPTGGLNQPQHF

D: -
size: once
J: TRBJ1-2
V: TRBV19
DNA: TGTGCCAGTAGTATAGACAAACAGGGATTAGGCGGCTACACCTTC
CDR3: CASSIDKQGLGGYTF